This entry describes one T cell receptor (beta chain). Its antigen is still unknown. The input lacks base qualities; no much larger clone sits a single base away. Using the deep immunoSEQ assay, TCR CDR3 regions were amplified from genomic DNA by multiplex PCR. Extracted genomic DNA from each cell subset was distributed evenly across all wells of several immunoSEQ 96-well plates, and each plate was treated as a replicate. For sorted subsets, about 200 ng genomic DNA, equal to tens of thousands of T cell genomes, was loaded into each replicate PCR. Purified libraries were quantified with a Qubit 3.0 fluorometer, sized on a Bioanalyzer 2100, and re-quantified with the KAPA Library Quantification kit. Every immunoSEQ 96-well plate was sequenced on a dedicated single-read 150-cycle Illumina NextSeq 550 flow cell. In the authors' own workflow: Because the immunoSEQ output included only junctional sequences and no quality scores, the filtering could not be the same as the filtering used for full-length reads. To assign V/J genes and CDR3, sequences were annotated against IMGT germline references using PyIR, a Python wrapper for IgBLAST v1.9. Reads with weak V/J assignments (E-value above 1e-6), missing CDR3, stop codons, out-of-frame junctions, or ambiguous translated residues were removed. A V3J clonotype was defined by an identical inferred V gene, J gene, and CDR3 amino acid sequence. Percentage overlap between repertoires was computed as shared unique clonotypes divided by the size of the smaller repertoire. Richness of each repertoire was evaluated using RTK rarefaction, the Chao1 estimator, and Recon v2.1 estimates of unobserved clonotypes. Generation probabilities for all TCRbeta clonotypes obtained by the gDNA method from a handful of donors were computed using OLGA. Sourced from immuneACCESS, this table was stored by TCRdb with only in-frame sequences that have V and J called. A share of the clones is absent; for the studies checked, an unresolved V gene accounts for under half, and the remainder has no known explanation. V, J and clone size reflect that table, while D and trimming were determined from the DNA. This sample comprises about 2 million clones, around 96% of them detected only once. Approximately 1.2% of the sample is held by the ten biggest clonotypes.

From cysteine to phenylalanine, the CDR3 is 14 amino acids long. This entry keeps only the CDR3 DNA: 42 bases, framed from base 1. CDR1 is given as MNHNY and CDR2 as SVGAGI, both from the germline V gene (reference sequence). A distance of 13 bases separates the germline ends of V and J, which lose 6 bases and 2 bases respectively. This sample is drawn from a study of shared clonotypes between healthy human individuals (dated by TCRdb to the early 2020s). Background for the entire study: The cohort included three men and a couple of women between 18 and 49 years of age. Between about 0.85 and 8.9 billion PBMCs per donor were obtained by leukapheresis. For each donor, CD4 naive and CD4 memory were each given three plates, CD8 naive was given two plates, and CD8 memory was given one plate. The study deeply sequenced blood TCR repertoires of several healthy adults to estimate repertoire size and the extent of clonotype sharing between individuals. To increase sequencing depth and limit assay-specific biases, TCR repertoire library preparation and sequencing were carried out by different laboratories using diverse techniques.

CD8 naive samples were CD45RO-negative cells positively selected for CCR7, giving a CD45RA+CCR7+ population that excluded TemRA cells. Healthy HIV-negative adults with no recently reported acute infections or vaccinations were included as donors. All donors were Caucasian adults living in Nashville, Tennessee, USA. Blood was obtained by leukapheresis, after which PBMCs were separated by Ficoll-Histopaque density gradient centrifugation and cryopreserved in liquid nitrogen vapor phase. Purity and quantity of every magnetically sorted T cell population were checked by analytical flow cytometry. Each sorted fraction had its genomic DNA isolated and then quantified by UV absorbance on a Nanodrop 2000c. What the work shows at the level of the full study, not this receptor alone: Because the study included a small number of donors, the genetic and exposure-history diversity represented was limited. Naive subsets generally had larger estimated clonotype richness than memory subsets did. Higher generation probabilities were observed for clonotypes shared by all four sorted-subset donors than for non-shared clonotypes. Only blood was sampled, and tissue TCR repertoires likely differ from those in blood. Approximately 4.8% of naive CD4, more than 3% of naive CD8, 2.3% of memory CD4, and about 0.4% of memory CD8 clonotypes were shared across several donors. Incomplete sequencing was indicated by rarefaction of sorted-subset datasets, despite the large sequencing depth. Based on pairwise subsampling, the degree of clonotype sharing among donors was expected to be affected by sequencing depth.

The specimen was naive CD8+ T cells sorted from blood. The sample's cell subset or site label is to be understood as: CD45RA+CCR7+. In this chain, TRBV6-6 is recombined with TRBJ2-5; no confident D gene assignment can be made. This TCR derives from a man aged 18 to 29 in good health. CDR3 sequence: CASSGLGAQETQYF. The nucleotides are TGTGCCAGCAGCGGCCTGGGCGCTCAAGAGACCCAGTACTTC.